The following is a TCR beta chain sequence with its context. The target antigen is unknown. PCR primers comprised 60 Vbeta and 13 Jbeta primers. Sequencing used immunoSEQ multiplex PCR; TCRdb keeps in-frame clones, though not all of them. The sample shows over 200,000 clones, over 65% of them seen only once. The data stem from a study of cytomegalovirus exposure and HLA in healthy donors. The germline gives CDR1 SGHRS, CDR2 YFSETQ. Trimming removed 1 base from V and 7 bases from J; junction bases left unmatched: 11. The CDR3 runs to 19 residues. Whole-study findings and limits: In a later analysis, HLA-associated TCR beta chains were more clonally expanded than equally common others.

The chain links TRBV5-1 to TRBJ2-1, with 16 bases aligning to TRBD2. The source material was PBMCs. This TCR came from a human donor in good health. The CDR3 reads CASSLWGEGTSGRGNEQFF. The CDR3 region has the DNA TGCGCCAGCAGCTTGTGGGGCGAGGGGACTAGCGGGAGGGGAAATGAGCAGTTCTTC.